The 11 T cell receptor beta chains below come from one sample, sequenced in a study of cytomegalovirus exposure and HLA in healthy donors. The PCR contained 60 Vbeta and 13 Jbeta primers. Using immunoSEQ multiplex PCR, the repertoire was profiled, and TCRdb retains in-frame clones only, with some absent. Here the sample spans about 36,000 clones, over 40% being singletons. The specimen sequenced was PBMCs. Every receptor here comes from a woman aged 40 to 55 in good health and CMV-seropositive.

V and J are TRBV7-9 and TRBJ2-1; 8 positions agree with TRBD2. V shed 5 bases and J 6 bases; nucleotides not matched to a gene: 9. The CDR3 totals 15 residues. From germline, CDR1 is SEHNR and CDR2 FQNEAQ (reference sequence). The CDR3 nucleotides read TGTGCCAGCAGCCAACCCGGGACTAGTTCCAATGAGCAGTTCTTC. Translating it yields CASSQPGTSSNEQFF.

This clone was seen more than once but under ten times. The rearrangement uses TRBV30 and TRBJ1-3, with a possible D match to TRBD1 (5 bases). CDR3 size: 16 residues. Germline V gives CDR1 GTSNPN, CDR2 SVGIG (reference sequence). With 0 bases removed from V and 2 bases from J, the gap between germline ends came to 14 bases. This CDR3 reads CAWSVNLGGAGNTIYF. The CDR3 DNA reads TGTGCCTGGAGTGTTAATCTAGGAGGGGCTGGAAACACCATATATTTT. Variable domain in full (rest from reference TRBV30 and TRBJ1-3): SQTIHQWPATLVQPVGSPLSLECTVEGTSNPNLYWYRQAAGRGLQLLFYSVGIGQISSEVPQNLSASRPQDRQFILSSKKLLLSDSGFYLCAWSVNLGGAGNTIYFGEGSWLTVV.

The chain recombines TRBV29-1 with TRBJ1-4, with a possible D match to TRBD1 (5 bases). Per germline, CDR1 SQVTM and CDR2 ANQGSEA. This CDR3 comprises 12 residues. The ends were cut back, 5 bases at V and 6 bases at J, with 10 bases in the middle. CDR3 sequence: CSVRVRDEKLFF. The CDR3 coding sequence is TGCAGCGTTCGGGTCAGGGATGAAAAACTGTTTTTT.

The CDR3 DNA follows: TGTGCCAGCAGTTACAGCGGTAGGAATGAAAAACTGTTTTTT. It translates to CASSYSGRNEKLFF. J is TRBJ1-4 and V is TRBV27; D is unclear. Trimming removed 4 bases from V and 5 bases from J, with 11 bases in between. Germline-derived CDR1 and CDR2 are MNHEY and SMNVEV (reference sequence). The CDR3 totals 14 residues. The full variable domain, its missing parts supplied by reference TRBV27 and TRBJ1-4, is EAQVTQNPRYLITVTGKKLTVTCSQNMNHEYMSWYRQDPGLGLRQIYYSMNVEVTDKGDVPEGYKVSRKEKRNFPLILESPSPNQTSLYFCASSYSGRNEKLFFGSGTQLSVL.

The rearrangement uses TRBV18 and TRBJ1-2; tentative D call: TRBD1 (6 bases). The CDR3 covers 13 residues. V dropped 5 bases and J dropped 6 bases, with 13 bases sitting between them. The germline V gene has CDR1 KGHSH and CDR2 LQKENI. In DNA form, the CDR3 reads TGTGCCAGCTCAGCGACAGGTCTCAATGGCTACACCTTC. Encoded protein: CASSATGLNGYTF.

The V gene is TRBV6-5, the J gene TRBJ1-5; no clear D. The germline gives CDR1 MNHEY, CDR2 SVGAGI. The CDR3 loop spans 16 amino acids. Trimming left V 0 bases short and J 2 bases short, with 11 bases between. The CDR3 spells CASSYSPPQGNQPQHF. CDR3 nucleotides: TGTGCCAGCAGTTACTCCCCCCCGCAGGGCAATCAGCCCCAGCATTTT.

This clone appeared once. Here the CDR3 reads CASSLGTGVSTDTQYF. CDR3 coding DNA: TGTGCCAGCAGCCTCGGGACAGGGGTAAGCACAGATACGCAGTATTTT. The chain combines TRBV13 with TRBJ2-3; 10 bases match TRBD1. J was trimmed by 0 bases and V by 5 bases; bases with no gene match: 5. CDR1 is PRHDT and CDR2 is FYEKMQ in the germline V gene (reference sequence). This CDR3 has 16 amino acids.

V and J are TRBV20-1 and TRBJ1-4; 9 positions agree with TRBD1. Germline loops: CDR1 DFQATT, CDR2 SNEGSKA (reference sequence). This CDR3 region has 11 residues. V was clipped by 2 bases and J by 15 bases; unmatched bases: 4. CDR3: CSARWGQGVFF. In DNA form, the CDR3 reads TGCAGTGCTAGATGGGGACAGGGAGTGTTTTTT.

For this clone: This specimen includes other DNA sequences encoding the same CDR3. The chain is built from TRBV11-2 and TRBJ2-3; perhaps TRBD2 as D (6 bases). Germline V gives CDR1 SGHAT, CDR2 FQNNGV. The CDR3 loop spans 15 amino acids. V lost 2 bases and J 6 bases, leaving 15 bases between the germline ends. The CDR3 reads CASSLKVGGGDTQYF. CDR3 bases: TGTGCCAGCAGCTTAAAGGTCGGCGGAGGGGATACGCAGTATTTT.

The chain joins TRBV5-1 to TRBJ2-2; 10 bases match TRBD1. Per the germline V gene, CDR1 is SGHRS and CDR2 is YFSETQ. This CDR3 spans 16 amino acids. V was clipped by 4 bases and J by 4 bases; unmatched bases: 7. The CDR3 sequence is CASSADRGQGTGELFF. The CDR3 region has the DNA TGCGCCAGCAGCGCCGACAGGGGGCAGGGCACCGGGGAGCTGTTTTTT.

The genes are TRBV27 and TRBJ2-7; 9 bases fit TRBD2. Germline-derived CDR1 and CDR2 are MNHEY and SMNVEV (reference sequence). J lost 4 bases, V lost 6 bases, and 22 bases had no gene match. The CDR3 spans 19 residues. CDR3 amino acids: CASSSLLGGGASLSYEQYF. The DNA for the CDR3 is TGTGCCAGCAGCTCCCTCCTTGGCGGGGGGGCCTCGTTATCTTACGAGCAGTACTTC.